This T cell receptor beta chain stems from a study of post-analysis software for immune sequencing data. Study information: Several disease courses (relapsing-remitting, secondary progressive and progressive-relapsing) of multiple sclerosis were included.

Comments on this clonotype: The antigen is unknown.

Notes on the study in general: Strong co-clustering by F measure linked samples that shared a preparation batch. Several TRBV segments (TRBV5-6, TRBV5-1 and TRBV20-1 among them) occurred more frequently in patients than in controls. Normalized Chao1 diversity was significantly reduced in patients versus controls.

There are 16 residues in the CDR3. Unique molecular identifiers tagged the TCR beta cDNA libraries. Out of roughly 0.85 to 10 million T cells, about 510,000 cDNA molecules were generated. TCRdb reprocessed the PCR reads with MiXCR, giving one entry per CDR3 protein. The repertoire has a few hundred thousand distinct CDR3 sequences, less than 40% of them found once; the top ten carry approximately 6%. Sequencing was carried out using blood. This TCR derives from a girl under 18 with multiple sclerosis. V and J are TRBV21-1 and TRBJ2-5; no check of the table's D call, TRBD2, against the DNA was made. TRBV21-1 is classified as a pseudogene. The chain's CDR3 is CASSNRGLGQQETQYF. The CDR3 DNA is TGTGCCAGCAGCAACAGGGGACTAGGGCAGCAAGAGACCCAGTACTTC.